The 6 T cell receptor beta chains listed next were all sequenced from one sample in a study of CD8+ T cells in alopecia areata. Following RNA extraction, reverse transcription yielded cDNA that acted as the sequencing template. Sequenced by immunoSEQ multiplex PCR; TCRdb stores in-frame clones only, minus some. The table records around 200,000 clones, roughly 60% of them present only once. This material consisted of CD4+ T cells sorted from blood, taken at week 0. These receptors all come from a human donor with alopecia areata.

The chain has TRBV14 and TRBJ1-1; 7 nucleotides align to TRBD1. Germline CDR1 SGHDN, CDR2 FVKESK. This CDR3 has 14 residues. J lost 1 base, V lost 6 bases, and 5 bases had no gene match. The CDR3 sequence is CASRPGTANTEAFF. The DNA of the CDR3 is TGTGCCAGCAGACCCGGGACAGCGAACACTGAAGCTTTCTTT. The full variable domain, rest sourced from reference TRBV14 and TRBJ1-1, is EAGVTQFPSHSVIEKGQTVTLRCDPISGHDNLYWYRRVMGKEIKFLLHFVKESKQDESGMPNNRFLAERTGGTYSTLKVQPAELEDSGVYFCASRPGTANTEAFFGQGTRLTVV.

About this clone itself: One end of the junction is discordant with germline, which a read error may explain. The chain joins TRBV25-1 to TRBJ2-7; D uncertain. This CDR3 spans 9 amino acids. Germline V gene sequence: CDR1 MGHDK, CDR2 SYGVNS. The CDR3 nucleotides are TGTGCCACCGTAGTTTCGACAAGCTTC. It is translated as CATVVSTSF.

There are a few counts of this clone. The chain links TRBV10-3 to TRBJ2-2; 8 nucleotides agree with TRBD1. The CDR3 sequence is 16 residues long. With 2 bases clipped from V and 1 base from J, the junction kept 3 bases outside the gene matches. The germline gives CDR1 ENHRY, CDR2 SYGVKD. The CDR3 DNA sequence: TGTGCCATCAGTGAGACAGGGGGATGGAACACCGGGGAGCTGTTTTTT. Its protein product is CAISETGGWNTGELFF.

The J gene is TRBJ1-2, the V gene TRBV4-3; TRBD1 matches 8 bases. The CDR3 loop spans 15 amino acids. The germline V gene has CDR1 LGHNA and CDR2 YSLEER. Germline trimming cut 1 base from V and 4 bases from J; bases unmatched to any gene: 5. This chain's CDR3 is CASSQGVGQGYGYTF. CDR3 DNA sequence: TGCGCCAGCAGCCAAGGGGTTGGACAGGGCTATGGCTACACCTTC.

To note about this clone: In the same sample, other DNA sequences code for this CDR3. V is TRBV2 and J is TRBJ1-5; possibly TRBD1 for D (5 bases). The V end was cut by 1 base, the J end by 4 bases, with 5 bases between. Germline V gene data show CDR1 as SNHLY and CDR2 as FYNNEI. The CDR3 extends over 13 amino acids. This CDR3 is CASSEEGNQPQHF. The CDR3 bases are TGTGCCAGCAGTGAAGAGGGGAATCAGCCCCAGCATTTT.

The chain couples TRBV20-1 to TRBJ1-1; no definite D call. The CDR3 extends over 11 amino acids. Between the trimmed V and J ends, which lost 1 base and 5 bases, there was a span of 5 bases. From germline, CDR1 is DFQATT and CDR2 SNEGSKA (reference sequence). DNA for the CDR3: TGCAGTGCTAGAGTGCAGACTGAAGCTTTCTTT. Amino acids: CSARVQTEAFF.